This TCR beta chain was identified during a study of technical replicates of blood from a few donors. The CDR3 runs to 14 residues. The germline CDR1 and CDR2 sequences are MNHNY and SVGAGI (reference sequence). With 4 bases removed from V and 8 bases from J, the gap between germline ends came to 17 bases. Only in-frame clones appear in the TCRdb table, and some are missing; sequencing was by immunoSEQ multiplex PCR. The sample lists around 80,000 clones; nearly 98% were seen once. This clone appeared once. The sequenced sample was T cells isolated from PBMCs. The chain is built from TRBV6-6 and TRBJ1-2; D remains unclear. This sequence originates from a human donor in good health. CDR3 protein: CASSSSPAIEGYTF. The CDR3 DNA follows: TGTGCCAGCAGTTCTTCTCCTGCGATCGAAGGCTACACCTTC.